This TCR beta chain appears in the sequencing data of a study of cytomegalovirus exposure and HLA in healthy donors. The PCR employed 60 Vbeta primers together with 13 Jbeta primers. Clones were sequenced by immunoSEQ multiplex PCR, and TCRdb holds only the in-frame ones, with some missing. The top ten clones hold 5.5% of a sample with 100,000 to 150,000 clones, approximately 8.7% of them seen once. Study-wide results and limits: Further analysis, carried out later, found HLA-associated TCR beta chains more clonally expanded than equally common other chains. Most observed TCR sequences were rare, whereas some public TCRs were detected in many donors.

The CDR3 is 12 residues long. The V end lost 4 bases, the J end lost 4 bases, and 5 bases lay between the germline ends. Germline CDR1 reads SGHDN; CDR2 reads FVKESK. Of note for this clone: The antigen remains undetermined.

The rearrangement links TRBV14 to TRBJ1-5; no firm D call. This receptor was taken from a man between 35 and 55 years old in good health and CMV-seronegative. The sequenced sample was PBMCs. As DNA, the CDR3 is TGTGCCAGCAGCCGAGGGAATCAGCCCCAGCATTTT. The encoded protein is CASSRGNQPQHF.